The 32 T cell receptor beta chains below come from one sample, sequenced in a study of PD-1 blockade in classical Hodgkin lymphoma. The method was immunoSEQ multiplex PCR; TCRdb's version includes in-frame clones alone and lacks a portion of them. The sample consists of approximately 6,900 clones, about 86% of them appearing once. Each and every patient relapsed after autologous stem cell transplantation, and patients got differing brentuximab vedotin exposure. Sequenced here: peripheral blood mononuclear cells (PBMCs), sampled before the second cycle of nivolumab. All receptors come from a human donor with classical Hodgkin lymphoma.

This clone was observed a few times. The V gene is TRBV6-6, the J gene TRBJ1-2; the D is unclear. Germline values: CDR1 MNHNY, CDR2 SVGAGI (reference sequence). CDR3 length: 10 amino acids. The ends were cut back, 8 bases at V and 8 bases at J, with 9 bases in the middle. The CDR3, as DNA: TGTGCCAGCGGGGTCGAGGGCTACACCTTC. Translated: CASGVEGYTF.

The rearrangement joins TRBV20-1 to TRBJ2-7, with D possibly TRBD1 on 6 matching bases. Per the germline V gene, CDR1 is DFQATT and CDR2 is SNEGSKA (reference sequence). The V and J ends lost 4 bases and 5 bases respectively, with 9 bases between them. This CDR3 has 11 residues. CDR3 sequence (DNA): TGCAGTGCTAAACAGGGAAACGAGCAGTACGTC. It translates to CSAKQGNEQYV.

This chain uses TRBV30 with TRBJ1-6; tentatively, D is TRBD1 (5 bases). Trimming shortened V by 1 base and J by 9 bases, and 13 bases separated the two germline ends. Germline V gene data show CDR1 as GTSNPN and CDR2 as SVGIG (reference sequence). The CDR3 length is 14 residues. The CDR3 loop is CAWSAGLPGSPLHF. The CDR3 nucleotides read TGTGCCTGGAGTGCAGGGCTCCCAGGTTCACCCCTCCACTTT. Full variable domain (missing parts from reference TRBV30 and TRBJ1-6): SQTIHQWPATLVQPVGSPLSLECTVEGTSNPNLYWYRQAAGRGLQLLFYSVGIGQISSEVPQNLSASRPQDRQFILSSKKLLLSDSGFYLCAWSAGLPGSPLHFGNGTRLTVT.

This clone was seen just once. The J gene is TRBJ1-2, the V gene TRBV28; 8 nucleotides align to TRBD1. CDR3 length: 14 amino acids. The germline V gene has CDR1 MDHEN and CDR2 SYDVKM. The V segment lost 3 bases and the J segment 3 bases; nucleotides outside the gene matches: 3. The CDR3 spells CASSFPGQDYGYTF. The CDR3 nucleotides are TGTGCCAGCAGTTTCCCGGGACAGGACTATGGCTACACCTTC.

The DNA for the CDR3 is TGCGCCAGCAGCCCTCGTTGGGGGGACCTATTCTATGGCTACACCTTC. This encodes CASSPRWGDLFYGYTF. The chain joins TRBV5-1 to TRBJ1-2; D is perhaps TRBD1 (5 bases). This CDR3 comprises 16 residues. Germline V gene data show CDR1 as SGHRS and CDR2 as YFSETQ. Trimming pared 4 bases from V and 4 bases from J, leaving 20 bases between.

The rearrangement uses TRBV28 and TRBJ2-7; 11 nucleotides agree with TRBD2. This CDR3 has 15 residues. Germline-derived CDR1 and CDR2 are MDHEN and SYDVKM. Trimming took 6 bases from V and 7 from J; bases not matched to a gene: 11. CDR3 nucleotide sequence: TGTGCCAGCAGCAACTATCTAGCGGGAGGTAGGGAGCAGTACGTC. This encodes CASSNYLAGGREQYV.

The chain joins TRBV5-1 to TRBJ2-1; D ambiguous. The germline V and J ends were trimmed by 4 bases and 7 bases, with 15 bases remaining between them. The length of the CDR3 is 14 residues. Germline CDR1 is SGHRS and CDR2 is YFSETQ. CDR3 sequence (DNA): TGCGCCAGCAGCGCTCAAGGGCAGAGGAATGAGCAGTTCTTC. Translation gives CASSAQGQRNEQFF.

CDR3 amino acids: CASSEMSDSPLHF. The CDR3 DNA sequence: TGTGCCAGCAGTGAAATGTCGGATTCACCCCTCCACTTT. This chain joins TRBV25-1 and TRBJ1-6; D unresolved. CDR1 and CDR2 from the germline V gene are MGHDK and SYGVNS. V lost 2 bases and J 8 bases, leaving 7 bases between the germline ends. The CDR3 runs to 13 residues.

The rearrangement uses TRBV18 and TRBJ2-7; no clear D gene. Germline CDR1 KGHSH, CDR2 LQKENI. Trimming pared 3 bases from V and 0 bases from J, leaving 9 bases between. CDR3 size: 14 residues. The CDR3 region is CASSPTTSSYEQYV. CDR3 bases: TGTGCCAGCTCACCGACAACCAGCTCCTACGAGCAGTACGTC.

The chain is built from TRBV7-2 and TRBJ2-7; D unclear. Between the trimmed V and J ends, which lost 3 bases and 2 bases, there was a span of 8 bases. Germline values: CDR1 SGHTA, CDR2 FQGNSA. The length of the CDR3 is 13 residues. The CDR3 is CASSFRGAYEQYV. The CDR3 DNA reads TGTGCCAGCAGCTTTCGTGGGGCCTACGAGCAGTACGTC.

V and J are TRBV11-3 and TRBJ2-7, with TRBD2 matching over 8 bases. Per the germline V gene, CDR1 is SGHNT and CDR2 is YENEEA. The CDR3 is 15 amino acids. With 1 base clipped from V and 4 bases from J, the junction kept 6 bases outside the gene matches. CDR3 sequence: CASSLGAGGFYEQYV. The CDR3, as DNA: TGTGCCAGCAGCTTAGGGGCGGGAGGTTTTTACGAGCAGTACGTC.

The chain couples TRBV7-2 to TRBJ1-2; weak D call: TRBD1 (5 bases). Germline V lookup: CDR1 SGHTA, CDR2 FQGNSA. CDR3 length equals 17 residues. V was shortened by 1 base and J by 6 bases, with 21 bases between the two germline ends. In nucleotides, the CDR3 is TGTGCCAGCAGCTTAGTAATGTTGGGGCGGGGAAGGGATGGCTACACCTTC. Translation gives CASSLVMLGRGRDGYTF.

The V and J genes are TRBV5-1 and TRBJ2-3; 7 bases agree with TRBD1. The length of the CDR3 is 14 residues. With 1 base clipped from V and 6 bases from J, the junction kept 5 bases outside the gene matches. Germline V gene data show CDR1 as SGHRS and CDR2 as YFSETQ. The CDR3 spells CASSLTGVGDTQYF. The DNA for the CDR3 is TGCGCCAGCAGCTTGACAGGGGTAGGGGATACGCAGTATTTT. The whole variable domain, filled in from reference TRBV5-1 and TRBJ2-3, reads KAGVTQTPRYLIKTRGQQVTLSCSPISGHRSVSWYQQTPGQGLQFLFEYFSETQRNKGNFPGRFSGRQFSNSRSEMNVSTLELGDSALYLCASSLTGVGDTQYFGPGTRLTVL.

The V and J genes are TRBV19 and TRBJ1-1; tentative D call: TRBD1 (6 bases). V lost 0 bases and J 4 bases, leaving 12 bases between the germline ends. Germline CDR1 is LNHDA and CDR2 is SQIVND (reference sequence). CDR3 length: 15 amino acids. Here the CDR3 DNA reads TGTGCCAGTAGTATAGAGGGGGCAGGGTTCACTGAAGCTTTCTTT. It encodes CASSIEGAGFTEAFF.

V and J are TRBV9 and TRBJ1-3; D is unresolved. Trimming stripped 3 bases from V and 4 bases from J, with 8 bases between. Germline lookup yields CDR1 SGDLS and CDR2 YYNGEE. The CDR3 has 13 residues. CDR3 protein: CASSAHVGNTIYF. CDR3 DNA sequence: TGTGCCAGCAGCGCTCATGTGGGAAACACCATATATTTT.

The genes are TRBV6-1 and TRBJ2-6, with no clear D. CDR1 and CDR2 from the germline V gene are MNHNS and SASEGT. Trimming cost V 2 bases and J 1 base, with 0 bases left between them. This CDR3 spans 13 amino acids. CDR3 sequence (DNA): TGTGCCAGCAGTGAATCTGGGGCCAACGTCCTGACTTTC. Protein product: CASSESGANVLTF.

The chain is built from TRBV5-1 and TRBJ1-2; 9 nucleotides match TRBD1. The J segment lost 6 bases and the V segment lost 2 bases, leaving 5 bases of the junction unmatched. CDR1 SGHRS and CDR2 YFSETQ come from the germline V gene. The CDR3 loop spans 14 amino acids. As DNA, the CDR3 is TGCGCCAGCAGCTTTGGGACAGGGTCAAATGGCTACACCTTC. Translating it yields CASSFGTGSNGYTF.

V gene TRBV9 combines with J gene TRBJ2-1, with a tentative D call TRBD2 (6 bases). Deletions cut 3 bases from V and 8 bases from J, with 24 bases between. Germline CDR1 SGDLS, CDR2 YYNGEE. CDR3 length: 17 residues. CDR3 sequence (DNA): TGTGCCAGCAGCGGTGGAATGGGAACTAGCAGGCTCTATGAGCAGTTCTTC. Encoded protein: CASSGGMGTSRLYEQFF.

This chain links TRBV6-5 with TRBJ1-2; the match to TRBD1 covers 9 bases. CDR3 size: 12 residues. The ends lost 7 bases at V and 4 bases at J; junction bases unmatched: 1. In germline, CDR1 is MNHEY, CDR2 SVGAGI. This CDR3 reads CASKQGAYGYTF. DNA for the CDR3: TGTGCCAGCAAACAGGGGGCCTATGGCTACACCTTC.

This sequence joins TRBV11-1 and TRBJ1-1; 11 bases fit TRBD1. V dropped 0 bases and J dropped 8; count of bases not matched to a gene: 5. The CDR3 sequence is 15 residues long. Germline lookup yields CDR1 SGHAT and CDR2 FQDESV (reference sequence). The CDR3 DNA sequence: TGTGCCAGCAGCTTAGCGGACAGGGGGCCGATAGAAGCTTTCTTT. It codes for CASSLADRGPIEAFF.

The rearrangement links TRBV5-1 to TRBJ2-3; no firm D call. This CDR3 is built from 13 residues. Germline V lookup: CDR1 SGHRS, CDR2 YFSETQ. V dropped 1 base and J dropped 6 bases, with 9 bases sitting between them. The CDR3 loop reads CASSLIRTDTQYF. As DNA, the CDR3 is TGCGCCAGCAGCTTGATTAGGACGGATACGCAGTATTTT.

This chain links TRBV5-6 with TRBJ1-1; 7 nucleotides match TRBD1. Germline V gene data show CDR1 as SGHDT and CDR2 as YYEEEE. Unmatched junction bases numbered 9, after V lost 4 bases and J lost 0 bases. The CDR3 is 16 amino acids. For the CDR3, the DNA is TGTGCCAGCAGCCTTCTAACCACAGGGGTGAACACTGAAGCTTTCTTT. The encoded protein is CASSLLTTGVNTEAFF.

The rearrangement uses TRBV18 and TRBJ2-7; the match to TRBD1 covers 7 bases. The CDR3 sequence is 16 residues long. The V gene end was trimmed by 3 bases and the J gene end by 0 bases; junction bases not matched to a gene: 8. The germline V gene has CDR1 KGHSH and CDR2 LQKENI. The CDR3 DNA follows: TGTGCCAGCTCACCGTCCGGGACAGCCAGCTCCTACGAGCAGTACGTC. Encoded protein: CASSPSGTASSYEQYV.

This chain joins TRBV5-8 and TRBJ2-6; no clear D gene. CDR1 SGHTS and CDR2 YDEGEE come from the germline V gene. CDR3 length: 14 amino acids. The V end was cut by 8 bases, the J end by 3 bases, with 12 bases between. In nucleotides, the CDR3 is TGTGCCAGGAAACGGGCTAGTGGGGCCAACGTCCTGACTTTC. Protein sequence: CARKRASGANVLTF.

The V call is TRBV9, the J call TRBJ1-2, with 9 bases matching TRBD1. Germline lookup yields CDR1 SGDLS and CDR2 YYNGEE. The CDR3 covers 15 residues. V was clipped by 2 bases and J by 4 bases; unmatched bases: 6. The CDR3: CASSVGQGSSYGYTF. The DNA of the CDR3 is TGTGCCAGCAGCGTTGGACAGGGGTCTTCCTATGGCTACACCTTC. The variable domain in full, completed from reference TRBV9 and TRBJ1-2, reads DSGVTQTPKHLITATGQRVTLRCSPRSGDLSVYWYQQSLDQGLQFLIQYYNGEERAKGNILERFSAQQFPDLHSELNLSSLELGDSALYFCASSVGQGSSYGYTFGSGTRLTVV.

For the CDR3, the DNA is TGTGCCAGCAGCCAAGTCGGGACCGGGGGTCAGCCCCAGCATTTT. Its protein product is CASSQVGTGGQPQHF. The chain joins TRBV4-2 to TRBJ1-5, with D possibly being TRBD1 (5 bases). Trimming took off 1 base at V and 6 bases at J, with 13 bases between the two ends. Germline CDR1 and CDR2: LGHNA and YNFKEQ. CDR3 length equals 15 residues.

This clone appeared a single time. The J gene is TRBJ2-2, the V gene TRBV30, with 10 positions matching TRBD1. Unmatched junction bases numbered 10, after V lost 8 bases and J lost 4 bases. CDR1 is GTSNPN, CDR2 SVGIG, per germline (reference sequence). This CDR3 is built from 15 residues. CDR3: CAGTGTGAFTGELFF. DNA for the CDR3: TGTGCCGGGACCGGGACAGGGGCCTTCACCGGGGAGCTGTTTTTT.

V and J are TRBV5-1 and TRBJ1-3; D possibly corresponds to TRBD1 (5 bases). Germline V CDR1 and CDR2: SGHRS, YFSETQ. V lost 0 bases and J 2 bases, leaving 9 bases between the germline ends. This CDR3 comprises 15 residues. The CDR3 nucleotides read TGCGCCAGCAGCTTGGTCCAGGGAACTGGAAACACCATATATTTT. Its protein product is CASSLVQGTGNTIYF.

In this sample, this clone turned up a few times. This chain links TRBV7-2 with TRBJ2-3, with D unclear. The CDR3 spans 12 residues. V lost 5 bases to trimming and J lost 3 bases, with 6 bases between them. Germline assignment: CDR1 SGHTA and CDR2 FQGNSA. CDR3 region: CASSTQTDTQYF. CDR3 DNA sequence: TGTGCCAGCAGCACGCAGACAGATACGCAGTATTTT.

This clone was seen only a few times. Here the CDR3 DNA reads TGCGCCAGCAGCTTATTGACAGCCTACTACGAGCAGTACGTC. Amino acid sequence: CASSLLTAYYEQYV. The rearrangement joins TRBV5-1 to TRBJ2-7; perhaps TRBD1 as D (5 bases). Germline V lookup: CDR1 SGHRS, CDR2 YFSETQ. With 2 bases removed from V and 3 bases from J, the gap between germline ends came to 12 bases. The CDR3 is made up of 14 amino acids.

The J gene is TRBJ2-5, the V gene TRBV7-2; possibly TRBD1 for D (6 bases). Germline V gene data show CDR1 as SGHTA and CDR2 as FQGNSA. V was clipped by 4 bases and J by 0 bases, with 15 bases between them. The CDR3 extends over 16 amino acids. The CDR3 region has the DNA TGTGCCAGCAGCTCCCGGGACACCCCGTACCAAGAGACCCAGTACTTC. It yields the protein CASSSRDTPYQETQYF.

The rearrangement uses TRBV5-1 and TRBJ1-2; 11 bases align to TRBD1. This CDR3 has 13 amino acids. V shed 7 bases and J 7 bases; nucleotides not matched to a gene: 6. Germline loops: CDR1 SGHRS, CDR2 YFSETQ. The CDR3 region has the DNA TGCGCCAGCTCGGTAGGGACAGGGGGTGGCTACACCTTC. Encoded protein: CASSVGTGGGYTF.